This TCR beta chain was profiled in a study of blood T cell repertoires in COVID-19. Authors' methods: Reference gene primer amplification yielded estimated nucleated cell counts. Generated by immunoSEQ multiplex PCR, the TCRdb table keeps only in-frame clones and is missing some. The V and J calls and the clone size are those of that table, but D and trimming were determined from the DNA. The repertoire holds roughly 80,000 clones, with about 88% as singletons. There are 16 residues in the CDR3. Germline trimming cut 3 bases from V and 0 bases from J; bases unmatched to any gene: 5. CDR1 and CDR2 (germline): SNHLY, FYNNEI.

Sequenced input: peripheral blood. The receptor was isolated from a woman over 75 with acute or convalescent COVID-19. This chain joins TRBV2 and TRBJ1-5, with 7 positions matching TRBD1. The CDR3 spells CASSERTGYSNQPQHF. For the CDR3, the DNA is TGTGCCAGCAGTGAGCGGACAGGTTATAGCAATCAGCCCCAGCATTTT.